This T cell receptor beta chain was recovered during a study of blood T cell repertoires in COVID-19. The CDR3 contains 14 residues. V gave up 7 bases and J gave up 5 bases, with 17 bases separating them. Germline-derived CDR1 and CDR2 are MNHEY and SVGAGI. TCRdb keeps only in-frame clones here, not all; method: immunoSEQ multiplex PCR. There are approximately 250,000 clones in the sample; about 87% occur only once, and 8% to 9.5% lies in the top ten. V usage is TRBV6-5 and J usage is TRBJ1-1; D unresolved. Sequencing was carried out using peripheral blood. The receptor was isolated from a human donor in a cohort sampled during active COVID-19. CDR3 in amino acids: CASTKVSRETEAFF. As DNA, the CDR3 is TGTGCCAGCACAAAAGTCAGTAGGGAGACTGAAGCTTTCTTT.